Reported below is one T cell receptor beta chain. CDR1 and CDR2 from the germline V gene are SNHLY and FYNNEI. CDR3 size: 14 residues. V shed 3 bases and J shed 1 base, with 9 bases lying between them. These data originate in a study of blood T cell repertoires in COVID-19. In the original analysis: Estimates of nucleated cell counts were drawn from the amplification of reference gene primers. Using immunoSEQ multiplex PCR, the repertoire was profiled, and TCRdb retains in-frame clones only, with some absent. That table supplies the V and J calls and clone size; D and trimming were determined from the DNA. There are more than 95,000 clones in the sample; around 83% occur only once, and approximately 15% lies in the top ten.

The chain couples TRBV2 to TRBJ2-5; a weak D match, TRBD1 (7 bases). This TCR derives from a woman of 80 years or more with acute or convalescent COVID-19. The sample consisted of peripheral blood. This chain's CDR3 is CASSEQGGQETQYF. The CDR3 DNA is TGTGCCAGCAGTGAGCAGGGGGGCCAAGAGACCCAGTACTTC.